The subject of this entry is one T cell receptor beta chain. Its antigen is not identified. These data originate in a study of early T cells in non-severe SARS-CoV-2 infection. The wider study: Bulk RNA isolated from unsorted whole blood underwent sequencing; chains were not paired.

The TCR library protocol attached unique molecular identifiers to the individual cDNA molecules. Each CDR3 protein is one row after TCRdb ran MiXCR on the 5' RACE reads. The table shows 25,000 to 35,000 distinct CDR3 sequences, with 4.5% to 5% occurring only once. Study outcomes and limitations: Matches to VDJdb favored anti-spike CD8 responses and missed private and CD4 specificities.

The CDR3 consists of 15 residues. Germline CDR1 is SGHVS and CDR2 is FNYEAQ. J gave up 0 bases and V 6 bases, and 6 bases lay outside the gene matches. The chain is built from TRBV7-6 and TRBJ1-1; 8 bases agree with TRBD1. The sequenced sample was whole blood. The source is an adult who was a healthcare worker with PCR-confirmed SARS-CoV-2 infection or an uninfected control (not recorded which). The CDR3, as DNA: TGTGCCAGCAGTTTGGGACAGGTGATGAACACTGAAGCTTTCTTT. This encodes CASSLGQVMNTEAFF.